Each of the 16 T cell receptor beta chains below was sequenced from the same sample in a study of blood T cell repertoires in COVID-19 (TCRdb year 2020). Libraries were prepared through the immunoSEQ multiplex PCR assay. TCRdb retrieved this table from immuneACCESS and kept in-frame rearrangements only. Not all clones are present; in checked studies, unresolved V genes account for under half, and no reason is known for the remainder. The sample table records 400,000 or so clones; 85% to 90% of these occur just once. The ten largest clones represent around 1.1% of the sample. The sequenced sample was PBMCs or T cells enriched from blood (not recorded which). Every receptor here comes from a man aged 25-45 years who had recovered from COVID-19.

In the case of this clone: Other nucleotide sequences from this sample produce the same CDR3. The CDR3 region is CASRTGAYEQYF. The CDR3, as DNA: TGTGCCAGCAGGACAGGGGCCTACGAGCAGTACTTC. The chain combines TRBV6-5 with TRBJ2-7; 8 bases line up with TRBD1. CDR3 length: 12 amino acids. Losses at the gene ends were 6 bases for V and 2 bases for J; bases not matched to a gene: 0. Germline loops: CDR1 MNHEY, CDR2 SVGAGI.

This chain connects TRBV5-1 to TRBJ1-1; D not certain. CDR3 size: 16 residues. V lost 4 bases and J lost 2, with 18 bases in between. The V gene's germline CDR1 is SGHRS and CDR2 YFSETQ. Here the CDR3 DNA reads TGCGCCAGCAGCCCGTTGGAGGGAAGATACAACACTGAAGCTTTCTTT. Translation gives CASSPLEGRYNTEAFF.

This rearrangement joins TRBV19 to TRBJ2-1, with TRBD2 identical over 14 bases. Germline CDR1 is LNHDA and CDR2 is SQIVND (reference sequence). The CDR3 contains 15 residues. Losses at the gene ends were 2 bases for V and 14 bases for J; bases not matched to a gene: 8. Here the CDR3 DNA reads TGTGCCAGTAGTATACCGGGACTAGCGGGAGCTGATGAGTTCTTC. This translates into CASSIPGLAGADEFF.

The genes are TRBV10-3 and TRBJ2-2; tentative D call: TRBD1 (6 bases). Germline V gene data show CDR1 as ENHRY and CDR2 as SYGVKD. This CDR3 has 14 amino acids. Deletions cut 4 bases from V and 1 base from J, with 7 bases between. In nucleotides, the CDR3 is TGTGCCATCAGTGCGGGACAGAACACCGGGGAGCTGTTTTTT. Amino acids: CAISAGQNTGELFF.

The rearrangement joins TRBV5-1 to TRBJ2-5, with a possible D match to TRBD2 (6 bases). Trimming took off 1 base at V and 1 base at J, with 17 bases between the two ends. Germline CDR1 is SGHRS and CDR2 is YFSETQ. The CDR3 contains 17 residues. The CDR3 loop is CASSLNLAIETQETQYF. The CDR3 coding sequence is TGCGCCAGCAGCTTGAACCTAGCGATTGAGACCCAAGAGACCCAGTACTTC. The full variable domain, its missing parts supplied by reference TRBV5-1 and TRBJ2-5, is KAGVTQTPRYLIKTRGQQVTLSCSPISGHRSVSWYQQTPGQGLQFLFEYFSETQRNKGNFPGRFSGRQFSNSRSEMNVSTLELGDSALYLCASSLNLAIETQETQYFGPGTRLLVL.

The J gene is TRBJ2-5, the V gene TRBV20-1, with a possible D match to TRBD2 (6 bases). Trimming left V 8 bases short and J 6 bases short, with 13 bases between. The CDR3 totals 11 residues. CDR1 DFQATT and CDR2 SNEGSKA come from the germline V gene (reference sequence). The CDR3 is CSSIGGQTQYF. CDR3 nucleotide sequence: TGCAGTTCTATTGGAGGGCAGACCCAGTACTTC.

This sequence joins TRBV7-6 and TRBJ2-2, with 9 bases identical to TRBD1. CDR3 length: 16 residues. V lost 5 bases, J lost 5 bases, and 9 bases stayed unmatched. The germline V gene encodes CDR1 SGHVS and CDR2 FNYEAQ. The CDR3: CASSPLRTGETGELFF. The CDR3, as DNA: TGTGCCAGCAGCCCGCTCAGGACAGGGGAGACCGGGGAGCTGTTTTTT. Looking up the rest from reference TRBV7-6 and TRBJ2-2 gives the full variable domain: GAGVSQSPRYKVTKRGQDVALRCDPISGHVSLYWYRQALGQGPEFLTYFNYEAQQDKSGLPNDRFSAERPEGSISTLTIQRTEQRDSAMYRCASSPLRTGETGELFFGEGSRLTVL.

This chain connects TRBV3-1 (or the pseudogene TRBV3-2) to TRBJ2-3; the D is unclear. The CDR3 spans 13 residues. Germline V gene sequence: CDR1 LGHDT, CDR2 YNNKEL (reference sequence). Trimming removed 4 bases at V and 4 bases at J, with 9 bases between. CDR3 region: CASSPGLADTQYF. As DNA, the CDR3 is TGTGCCAGCAGCCCGGGTTTGGCAGATACGCAGTATTTT.

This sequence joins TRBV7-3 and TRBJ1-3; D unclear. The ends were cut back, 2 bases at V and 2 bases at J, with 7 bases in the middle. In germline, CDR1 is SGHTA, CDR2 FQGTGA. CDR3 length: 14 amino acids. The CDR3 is CASSLGATGNTIYF. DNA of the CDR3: TGTGCCAGCAGCTTAGGTGCTACTGGAAACACCATATATTTT.

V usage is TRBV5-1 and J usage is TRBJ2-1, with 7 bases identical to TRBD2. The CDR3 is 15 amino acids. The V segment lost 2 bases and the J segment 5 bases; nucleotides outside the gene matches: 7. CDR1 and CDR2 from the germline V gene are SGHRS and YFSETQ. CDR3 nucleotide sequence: TGCGCCAGCAGCTTCTTCGCGGGAGTAGACAATGAGCAGTTCTTC. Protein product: CASSFFAGVDNEQFF. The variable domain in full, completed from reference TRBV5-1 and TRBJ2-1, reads KAGVTQTPRYLIKTRGQQVTLSCSPISGHRSVSWYQQTPGQGLQFLFEYFSETQRNKGNFPGRFSGRQFSNSRSEMNVSTLELGDSALYLCASSFFAGVDNEQFFGPGTRLTVL.

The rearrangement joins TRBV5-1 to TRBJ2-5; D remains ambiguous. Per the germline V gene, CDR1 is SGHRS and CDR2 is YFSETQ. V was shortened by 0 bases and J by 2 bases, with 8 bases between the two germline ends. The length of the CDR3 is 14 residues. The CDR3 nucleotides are TGCGCCAGCAGCTTGGCAGTCAGTCAAGAGACCCAGTACTTC. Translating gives CASSLAVSQETQYF.

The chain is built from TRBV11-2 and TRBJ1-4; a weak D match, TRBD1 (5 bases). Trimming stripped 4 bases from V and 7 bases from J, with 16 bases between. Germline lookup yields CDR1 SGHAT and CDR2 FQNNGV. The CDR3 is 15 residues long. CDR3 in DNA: TGTGCCAGCAGCTCCCCGGGGGGAGTTTTTGAAAAACTGTTTTTT. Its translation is CASSSPGGVFEKLFF.

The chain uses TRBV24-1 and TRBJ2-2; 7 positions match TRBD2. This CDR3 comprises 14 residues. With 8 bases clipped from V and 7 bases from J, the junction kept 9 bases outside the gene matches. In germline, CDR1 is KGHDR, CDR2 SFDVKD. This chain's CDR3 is CATTPSWEGGELFF. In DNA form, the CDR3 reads TGTGCCACCACCCCTTCGTGGGAGGGCGGGGAGCTGTTTTTT.

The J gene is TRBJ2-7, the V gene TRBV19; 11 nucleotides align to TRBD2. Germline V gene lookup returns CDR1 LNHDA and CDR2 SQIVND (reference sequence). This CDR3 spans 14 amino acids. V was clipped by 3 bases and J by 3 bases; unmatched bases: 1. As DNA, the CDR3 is TGTGCCAGTAGTATGGGGACTAGCGGCTACGAGCAGTACTTC. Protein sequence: CASSMGTSGYEQYF. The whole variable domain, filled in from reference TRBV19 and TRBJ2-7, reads DGGITQSPKYLFRKEGQNVTLSCEQNLNHDAMYWYRQDPGQGLRLIYYSQIVNDFQKGDIAEGYSVSREKKESFPLTVTSAQKNPTAFYLCASSMGTSGYEQYFGPGTRLTVT.

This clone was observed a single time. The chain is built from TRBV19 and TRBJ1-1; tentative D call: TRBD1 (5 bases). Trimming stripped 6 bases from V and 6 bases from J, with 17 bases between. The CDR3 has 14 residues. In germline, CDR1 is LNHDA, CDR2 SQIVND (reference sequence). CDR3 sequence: CASSGRGVVAEAFF. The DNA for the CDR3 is TGTGCCAGTAGCGGCCGGGGGGTCGTGGCTGAAGCTTTCTTT.

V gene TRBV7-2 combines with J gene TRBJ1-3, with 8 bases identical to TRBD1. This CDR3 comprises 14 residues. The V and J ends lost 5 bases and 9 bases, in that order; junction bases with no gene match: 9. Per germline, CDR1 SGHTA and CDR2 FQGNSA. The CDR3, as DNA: TGTGCCAGCAGCCTAGGACAGGGTATTAGCACCATATATTTT. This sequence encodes CASSLGQGISTIYF.